The sequence of this TCR beta chain was determined in a study of T cells in Graves' hyperthyroidism and ophthalmopathy. Study-wide results and limits: A 13 V-J signature model discriminated ophthalmopathy versus stable hyperthyroidism.

This clonotype was seen ten or more times. The antigen is unknown. Clinical symptoms, serum thyroxine and TRAb, thyroid ultrasound and orbital computed tomography were used for the diagnoses. V was clipped by 4 bases and J by 2 bases; unmatched bases: 11. CDR1 and CDR2 from the germline V gene are SGDLS and YYNGEE. The CDR3 covers 18 residues. Amplification targeted TCR beta CDR3 regions from RNA transcripts. With the HTBI primer set, the TCR CDR3 went through a first round of RT-PCR. TCRdb re-called the multiplex PCR reads through MiXCR, storing one row per CDR3 protein. Here the sample spans 350,000 or so distinct CDR3 sequences, 21% being singletons.

V and J are TRBV9 and TRBJ2-3; 12 bases map to TRBD1. The sequence was obtained from a woman aged 50 to 60 with Graves' hyperthyroidism. Sample: blood. The CDR3: CASSPRSGTGGITDTQYF. The CDR3 DNA follows: TGTGCCAGCAGCCCACGATCCGGGACAGGGGGCATCACAGATACGCAGTATTTT.